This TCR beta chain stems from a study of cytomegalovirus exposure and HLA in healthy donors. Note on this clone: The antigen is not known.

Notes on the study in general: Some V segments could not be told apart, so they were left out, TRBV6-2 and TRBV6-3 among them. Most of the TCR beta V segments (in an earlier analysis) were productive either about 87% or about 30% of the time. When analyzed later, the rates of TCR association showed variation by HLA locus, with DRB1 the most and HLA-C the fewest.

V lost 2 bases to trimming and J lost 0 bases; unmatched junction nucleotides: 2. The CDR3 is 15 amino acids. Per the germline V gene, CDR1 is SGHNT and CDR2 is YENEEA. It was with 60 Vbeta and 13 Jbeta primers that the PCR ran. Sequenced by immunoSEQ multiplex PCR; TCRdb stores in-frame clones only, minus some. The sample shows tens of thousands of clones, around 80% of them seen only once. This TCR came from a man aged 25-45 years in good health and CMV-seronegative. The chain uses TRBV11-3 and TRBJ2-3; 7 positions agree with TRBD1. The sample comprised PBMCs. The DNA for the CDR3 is TGTGCCAGCAGCTTACACAGGGGTAGCACAGATACGCAGTATTTT. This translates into CASSLHRGSTDTQYF. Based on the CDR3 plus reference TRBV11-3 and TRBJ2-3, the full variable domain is EAGVVQSPRYKIIEKKQPVAFWCNPISGHNTLYWYLQNLGQGPELLIRYENEEAVDDSQLPKDRFSAERLKGVDSTLKIQPAELGDSAVYLCASSLHRGSTDTQYFGPGTRLTVL.